This note documents a single T cell receptor beta chain sequence. Antigen: not known. Libraries were prepared by immunoSEQ multiplex PCR; TCRdb keeps only in-frame clonotypes and omits some of them. Among about 24,000 clones listed, around 96% were seen once. The sorted conventional CD4+ T cells were CD25-low and CD127-high, with genomic DNA sequenced. This entry comes from a study of regulatory and conventional T cells in RAG deficiency. Study-wide results and limits: RAG-deficient patients showed markedly lower Shannon entropy and higher Simpson indices than control T-cell subsets. Shorter CDR3s in all patient subsets; >85% Treg-Tconv overlap in Omenn. These Omenn syndrome Treg sorts may hold peripherally activated cells instead.

The CDR3 contains 15 residues. Germline CDR1 and CDR2: LGHNA and YSLEER. The V gene lost 1 base and the J gene lost 2 bases, with 11 bases spanning the gap. This sample was also put to use in a study of regulatory T cells. That source reports: The primer mix had 52 TRBV and 13 TRBJ primers. Regulatory T cells showed the strongest V-J pair restriction and V/J gene skewing among patient repertoires.

The source material was CD25- CD4+ T cells sorted from blood. The sequence came from a human donor in good health. The chain employs TRBV4-3 and TRBJ1-1; no firm D call. In DNA, the CDR3 is TGCGCCAGCAGCCAAGTTTTGGGAGTTAACACTGAAGCTTTCTTT. Protein: CASSQVLGVNTEAFF.